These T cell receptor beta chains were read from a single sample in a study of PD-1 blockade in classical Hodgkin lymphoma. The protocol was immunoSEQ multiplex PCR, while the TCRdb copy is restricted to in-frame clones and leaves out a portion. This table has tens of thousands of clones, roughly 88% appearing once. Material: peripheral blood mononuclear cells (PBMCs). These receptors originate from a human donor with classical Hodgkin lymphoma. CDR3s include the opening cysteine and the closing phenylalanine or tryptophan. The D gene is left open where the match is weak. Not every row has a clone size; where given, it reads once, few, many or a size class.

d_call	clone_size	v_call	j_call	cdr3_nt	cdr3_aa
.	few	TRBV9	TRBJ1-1	TGTGCCAGCAGCCCACCCCAGGGCAGGGCGGTAGAAGCTTTCTTT	CASSPPQGRAVEAFF
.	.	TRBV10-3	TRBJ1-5	TGTGCCATCAGACCGTCTGAGGGGCGGGATCAGCCCCAGCATTTT	CAIRPSEGRDQPQHF
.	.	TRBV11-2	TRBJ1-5	TGTGCCAGCAGCTTAAGTACAGGCAATCAGCCCCAGCATTTT	CASSLSTGNQPQHF
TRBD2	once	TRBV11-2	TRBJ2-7	TGTGCCAGCAGCGACCCGGGACTAGCGAGCTCCTACGAGCAGTACTTC	CASSDPGLASSYEQYF
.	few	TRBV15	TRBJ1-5	TGTGCCACCAGCAGAGAACGGAACACTCAGCCCCAGCATTTT	CATSRERNTQPQHF
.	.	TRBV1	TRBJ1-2	TGCACCAGCAGTCTCCAGAGGGGACCCGGTAACTATGGCTACACCTTC	CTSSLQRGPGNYGYTF
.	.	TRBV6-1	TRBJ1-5	TGTGCCAGCAGTGACCACGGGTTAGGCAATCAGCCCCAGCATTTT	CASSDHGLGNQPQHF
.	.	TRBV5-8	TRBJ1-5	TGTGCCAGCACCCCGTGGGGGCGCAATCAGCCCCAGCATTTT	CASTPWGRNQPQHF
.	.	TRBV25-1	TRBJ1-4	TGTGCCAGCAGTGAATACGGGTCGAGAGCTGAAAAACTGTTTTTT	CASSEYGSRAEKLFF
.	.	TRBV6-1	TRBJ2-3	TGTGCCAGCAAGCTGGGGCAGAGAGATACGCAGTATTTT	CASKLGQRDTQYF
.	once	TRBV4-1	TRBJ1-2	TGCGCCAGCAGCCACCGACACGACGGCTACACCTTC	CASSHRHDGYTF
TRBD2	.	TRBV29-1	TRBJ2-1	TGCAGCGCCGGACTAGCGGGATCCAATGAGCAGTTCTTC	CSAGLAGSNEQFF
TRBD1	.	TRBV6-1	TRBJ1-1	TGTGCCAGCAGTGATCCAAACGACAGGGGGGTTGAAGCTTTCTTT	CASSDPNDRGVEAFF
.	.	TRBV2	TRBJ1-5	TGTGCCAGCAGTGAACGAGCGGGGCCCCAGCATTTT	CASSERAGPQHF
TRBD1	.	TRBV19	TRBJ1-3	TGTGCCAGTAGTACCCAGGGGGGCTCTGGAAACACCATATATTTT	CASSTQGGSGNTIYF
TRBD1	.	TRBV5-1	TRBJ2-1	TGCGCCAGCAGCTTAGGACAGGGCCCCTACAATGAGCAGTTCTTC	CASSLGQGPYNEQFF
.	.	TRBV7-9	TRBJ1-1	TGTGCCAGCAGCTCGCCGCCAGGGAACACTGAAGCTTTCTTT	CASSSPPGNTEAFF
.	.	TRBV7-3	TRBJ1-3	TGTGCCAGCAGCCGAGGGGGGTTATCTGGAAACACCATATATTTT	CASSRGGLSGNTIYF
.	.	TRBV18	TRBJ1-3	TGTGCCAGCTCACCAGGGGGCTCTGGAAACACCATATATTTT	CASSPGGSGNTIYF
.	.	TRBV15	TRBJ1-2	TGTGCCACCAGCAGAAGAGGACTACGGGGCTACACCTTC	CATSRRGLRGYTF
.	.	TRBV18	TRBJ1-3	TGTGCCAGCTCACCAATCGGCTCTGGAAACACCATATATTTT	CASSPIGSGNTIYF
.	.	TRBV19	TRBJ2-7	TGTGCCAGTTCCGGGACGGTGGGATCCTACGAGCAGTACTTC	CASSGTVGSYEQYF
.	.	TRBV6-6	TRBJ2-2	TGTGCCAGCAGTCCCGACTCGGCGAACACCGGGGAGCTGTTTTTT	CASSPDSANTGELFF
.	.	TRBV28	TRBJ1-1	TGTGCCAGCAGTTTATGGGGTCGAGTCTGGATCGCTGAAGCTTTCTTT	CASSLWGRVWIAEAFF
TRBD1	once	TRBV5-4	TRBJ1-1	TGTGCCAGCAGTTTTCCGGGACAGGGTGGAACTGAAGCTTTCTTT	CASSFPGQGGTEAFF
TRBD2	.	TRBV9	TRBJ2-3	TGTGCCAGCAGCGTAGAAGGAGCGGGAGCAACAGATACGCAGTATTTT	CASSVEGAGATDTQYF
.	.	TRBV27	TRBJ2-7	TGTGCCAGCAGTGTCAGGGTATCAAGCTACGAGCAGTACTTC	CASSVRVSSYEQYF
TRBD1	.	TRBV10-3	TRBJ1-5	TGTGCCATCAGTCCCACAGGGGGCCTTGGTCAGCCCCAGCATTTT	CAISPTGGLGQPQHF
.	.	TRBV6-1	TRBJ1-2	TGTGCCAGCACCCGGGACCCCTATGGCTACACCTTC	CASTRDPYGYTF
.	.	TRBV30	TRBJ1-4	TGTGCCTGGGGCCCGGGATCCAATGAAAAACTGTTTTTT	CAWGPGSNEKLFF
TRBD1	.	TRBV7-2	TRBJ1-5	TGTGCCAGCAGCTTTACCGGGGGGCAGGGGGGCAATCAGCCCCAGCATTTT	CASSFTGGQGGNQPQHF
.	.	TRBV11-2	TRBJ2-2	TGTGCCAGCAGCTCGATCCGGGGCGCAGGCACCGGGGAGCTGTTTTTT	CASSSIRGAGTGELFF
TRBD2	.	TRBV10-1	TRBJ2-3	TGCGCCAGCAGCGGAACTAGCGGGGGACCCCCTTCGCAGTATTTT	CASSGTSGGPPSQYF
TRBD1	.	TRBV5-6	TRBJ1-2	TGTGCCAGCAGCTGGGAATTGGACAGGGTAAATGGCTACACCTTC	CASSWELDRVNGYTF
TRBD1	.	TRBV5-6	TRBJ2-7	TGTGCCAGCAGCTTGTGGCAGGGGGTGACCTACGAGCAGTACTTC	CASSLWQGVTYEQYF
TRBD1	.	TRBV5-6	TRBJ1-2	TGTGCCAGCAGCTTGCCCCAGGGGGCGTACGGCTACACCTTC	CASSLPQGAYGYTF
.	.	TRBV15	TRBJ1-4	TGTGCCACCAGCAGAGATGATAGGGGCGGTGAAAAACTGTTTTTT	CATSRDDRGGEKLFF
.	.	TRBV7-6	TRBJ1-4	TGTGCCAGCTCTTTTAGGGGACAATTAAATGAAAAACTGTTTTTT	CASSFRGQLNEKLFF
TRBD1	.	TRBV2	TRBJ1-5	TGTGCCAGCAGTGTCAACTGGGACAGGGTTAGAGATCAGCCCCAGCATTTT	CASSVNWDRVRDQPQHF
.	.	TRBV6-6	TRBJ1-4	TGTGCCAGCTACTTCGGGACAAGAGGTGAAAAACTGTTTTTT	CASYFGTRGEKLFF
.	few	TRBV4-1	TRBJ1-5	TGCGCCAGCAGCCAAGGACAGCCGGATAGCAATCAGCCCCAGCATTTT	CASSQGQPDSNQPQHF
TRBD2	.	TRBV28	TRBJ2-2	TGTGCCAGCCGCTCCCGGGGACTAGCGGGATTGGAGGCCAGCGGGGAGCTGTTTTTT	CASRSRGLAGLEASGELFF